The 15 T cell receptor beta chains given below trace back to one sample, sequenced in a study of cytomegalovirus exposure and HLA in healthy donors. Both 60 Vbeta primers and 13 Jbeta primers went into the PCR. Here immunoSEQ multiplex PCR was the method, and the copy in TCRdb shows in-frame clones only, minus some. Altogether around 160,000 clones are present, about three quarters being singletons, with the ten largest covering over 12%. The sequencing sample was made of PBMCs. These receptors were taken from a man aged 50 to 59 in good health and CMV-seropositive.

This rearrangement joins TRBV7-9 to TRBJ2-5; 9 positions match TRBD2. The V and J ends lost 1 base and 2 bases, in that order; junction bases with no gene match: 8. The CDR3 consists of 17 residues. CDR1 and CDR2 from the germline V gene are SEHNR and FQNEAQ (reference sequence). CDR3 sequence (DNA): TGTGCCAGCAGCTTAGGGTGGGCTAGCGGGGTACAAGAGACCCAGTACTTC. Amino acids: CASSLGWASGVQETQYF.

V and J are TRBV5-1 and TRBJ2-3, with 7 bases that match TRBD2. The CDR3 is made up of 15 amino acids. V was pared by 4 bases and J by 2 bases, with 7 bases of the junction left unmatched. The germline V gene encodes CDR1 SGHRS and CDR2 YFSETQ. The CDR3 here is CASSPGDYYTDTQYF. In DNA, the CDR3 is TGCGCCAGCAGCCCCGGGGACTATTACACAGATACGCAGTATTTT.

This clone was detected only once. The V gene is TRBV6-5, the J gene TRBJ1-2, with 8 positions matching TRBD1. V gave up 4 bases and J gave up 8 bases; unmatched junction bases: 3. CDR3 size: 12 residues. Germline V CDR1 and CDR2: MNHEY, SVGAGI. The CDR3 nucleotides are TGTGCCAGCAGTTTGACAGGGGCGGGCTACACCTTC. The encoded protein is CASSLTGAGYTF.

The genes are TRBV6-5 and TRBJ1-5, with D possibly TRBD1 on 5 matching bases. Looked up from germline, CDR1 is MNHEY and CDR2 is SVGAGI. Trimming stripped 5 bases from V and 2 bases from J, with 13 bases between. The CDR3 has 15 residues. The CDR3: CASSPRGRGNQPQHF. The DNA of the CDR3 is TGTGCCAGCAGTCCTAGGGGAAGAGGCAATCAGCCCCAGCATTTT.

This chain connects TRBV9 to TRBJ1-5; D uncertain. Trimming took off 4 bases at V and 5 bases at J, with 10 bases between the two ends. Germline assignment: CDR1 SGDLS and CDR2 YYNGEE. The CDR3 consists of 13 residues. CDR3 sequence (DNA): TGTGCCAGCAGCCCAAGCGGGTATCAGCCCCAGCATTTT. This gives the protein CASSPSGYQPQHF.

This clone was detected a few times. The CDR3 sequence: CASSQDVWSSDGYTF. In nucleotides, the CDR3 is TGCGCCAGCAGCCAAGATGTGTGGAGTTCGGATGGCTACACCTTC. The V gene is TRBV4-3, the J gene TRBJ1-2; D is unclear. The germline V and J ends were trimmed by 0 bases and 6 bases, with 14 bases remaining between them. Germline lookup yields CDR1 LGHNA and CDR2 YSLEER. CDR3 length: 15 amino acids.

The rearrangement links TRBV2 to TRBJ1-1; possible D gene TRBD1, 5 bases. The ends were cut back, 6 bases at V and 2 bases at J, with 10 bases in the middle. Germline V gene sequence: CDR1 SNHLY, CDR2 FYNNEI. The length of the CDR3 is 13 residues. The CDR3, as DNA: TGTGCCAGCAGGAAGGGGCAAAACACTGAAGCTTTCTTT. The encoded protein is CASRKGQNTEAFF.

The V call is TRBV18, the J call TRBJ1-1, with D possibly matching TRBD1 (6 bases). Trimming cost V 4 bases and J 2 bases, with 14 bases left between them. Germline V gene sequence: CDR1 KGHSH, CDR2 LQKENI. The length of the CDR3 is 15 residues. CDR3 protein: CASSLLRQDNTEAFF. The CDR3 DNA sequence: TGTGCCAGCTCACTACTGCGACAGGATAACACTGAAGCTTTCTTT.

This chain uses TRBV5-1 with TRBJ1-1, with TRBD1 matching 7 bases. The V segment lost 5 bases and the J segment 8 bases; nucleotides outside the gene matches: 24. There are 18 residues in the CDR3. Germline CDR1 is SGHRS and CDR2 is YFSETQ. CDR3: CASSPHGTARALPTEAFF. The CDR3 region has the DNA TGCGCCAGCAGTCCTCACGGGACAGCGAGGGCTCTGCCGACCGAAGCTTTCTTT.

The chain links TRBV10-2 to TRBJ1-2; a possible D gene is TRBD1 (6 bases). The CDR3 is made up of 18 amino acids. The germline gives CDR1 WSHSY, CDR2 SAAADI. The ends were cut back, 7 bases at V and 2 bases at J, with 26 bases in the middle. The CDR3: CASTLTNVRDTLNYGYTF. The CDR3 DNA reads as TGCGCCAGCACTCTCACTAATGTCCGGGACACCTTAAACTATGGCTACACCTTC.

The V and J genes are TRBV2 and TRBJ2-3, with D possibly being TRBD1 (6 bases). The V end lost 3 bases, the J end lost 5 bases, and 12 bases lay between the germline ends. CDR1 and CDR2 (germline): SNHLY, FYNNEI. This CDR3 contains 14 residues. CDR3 DNA: TGTGCCAGCAGTGAGGACAGCGGTCTAGATACGCAGTATTTT. Translation gives CASSEDSGLDTQYF.

This clone was observed a single time. The chain combines TRBV5-4 with TRBJ2-1; weak D call: TRBD2 (5 bases). Per the germline V gene, CDR1 is SGHNT and CDR2 is YYREEE (reference sequence). This CDR3 has 16 residues. Trimming left V 0 bases short and J 2 bases short, with 12 bases between. The CDR3 DNA sequence: TGTGCCAGCAGCTTGGGCGGGCCAGGAACCTACAATGAGCAGTTCTTC. Protein: CASSLGGPGTYNEQFF.

This clone was counted a single time. The V gene is TRBV7-3, the J gene TRBJ2-2, with D possibly matching TRBD1 (5 bases). From germline, CDR1 is SGHTA and CDR2 FQGTGA. Trimming stripped 6 bases from V and 7 bases from J, with 12 bases between. There are 13 residues in the CDR3. CDR3 region: CASSSSTDGELFF. Here the CDR3 DNA reads TGTGCCAGCAGTTCCTCGACAGACGGGGAGCTGTTTTTT.

The CDR3 bases are TGTGCCAGCAGTTTTCAACGATGGCATGAAAAACTGTTTTTT. Amino acid sequence: CASSFQRWHEKLFF. The chain has TRBV27 and TRBJ1-4, with no clear D. V was shortened by 3 bases and J by 6 bases, with 11 bases between the two germline ends. CDR1 is MNHEY, CDR2 SMNVEV, per germline (reference sequence). The length of the CDR3 is 14 residues.

The CDR3 protein is CASSTQGGNQPQHF. The CDR3 nucleotides read TGTGCCAGCAGTACACAGGGAGGCAATCAGCCCCAGCATTTT. V usage is TRBV6-1 and J usage is TRBJ1-5; possibly TRBD1 for D (6 bases). Germline lookup yields CDR1 MNHNS and CDR2 SASEGT. Trimming left V 5 bases short and J 2 bases short, with 10 bases between. CDR3 size: 14 residues.